What follows describes a single T cell receptor (beta chain). Its specificity is not known. Using immunoSEQ multiplex PCR, the repertoire was profiled, and TCRdb retains in-frame clones only, with some absent. Of about 2.4 million clones listed, approximately 93% are singletons. The data were taken from a study of shared clonotypes between healthy human individuals. Broader study findings: Relative to memory subsets, naive subsets generally showed larger estimated richness.

The receptor comes from a man younger than 35 in good health. Some clones in this sample may be carry-over from other donors' samples. Material for sequencing was naive CD4+ T cells from PBMCs. The subset denotes: CD45RA+ positively selected.

In DNA form, the CDR3 reads TGTGCCAGTAGACCCAGAATCAGGGGTGTATACTATGGCTACACCTTC. This codes for CASRPRIRGVYYGYTF. The J gene is TRBJ1-2, the V gene TRBV19; TRBD1 is a possible D gene (6 bases). This CDR3 has 16 residues. Between the trimmed V and J ends, which lost 6 bases and 3 bases, there was a span of 20 bases. CDR1 and CDR2 from the germline V gene are LNHDA and SQIVND (reference sequence).